The rows below give T cell receptor beta chains drawn from one sample of a study of T cell repertoires in cytomegalovirus infection. TCRdb recomputed calls from the reads with MiXCR, one row per CDR3 protein. Of hundreds of thousands of distinct CDR3 sequences in the sample, approximately 46% were seen once. Antigens of these TCRs are unknown. Material: cultured PBMCs, obtained from culture after CMV antigen stimulation. These receptors all come from a human donor in good health (CMV status not recorded). Some clones in this sample may be carry-over from other donors' samples. Both conserved end residues are part of each CDR3. D genes are given only for firm matches. Clone size is shown for a subset of rows, as once, few, many or a class of expanded clone.

d_gene	abundance	len	v_gene	j_gene	CDR3aa	CDR3nt
.	.	12	TRBV29-1	TRBJ2-7	CSVRDTTYEQYF	TGCAGCGTTCGGGACACCACCTACGAGCAGTACTTC
.	.	16	TRBV11-3	TRBJ2-3	CASSLAQGNAADTQYF	TGTGCCAGCAGCTTAGCCCAGGGGAATGCCGCAGATACGCAGTATTTT
.	once	11	TRBV7-6	TRBJ1-4	CASRANEKLFF	TGTGCCAGCAGGGCTAATGAAAAACTGTTTTTT
.	.	12	TRBV5-6	TRBJ1-2	CASRQGGAGYTF	TGTGCCAGCAGACAGGGCGGGGCTGGCTACACCTTC
TRBD2	.	18	TRBV7-2	TRBJ2-5	CASSSGTPGLAHRETQYF	TGTGCCAGCAGCTCGGGGACTCCGGGACTAGCGCACCGGGAGACCCAGTACTTC
.	.	13	TRBV19	TRBJ2-3	CASSIKVKDTQYF	TGTGCCAGTAGTATAAAAGTGAAAGATACGCAGTATTTT
.	.	15	TRBV7-6	TRBJ1-5	CASSPSSGGDQPQHF	TGTGCCAGCAGCCCCTCCTCGGGCGGAGATCAGCCCCAGCATTTT
TRBD2	few	15	TRBV12-3/TRBV12-4	TRBJ2-7	CASSLRTSGLHEQYF	TGTGCCAGCAGTTTAAGGACTAGCGGCCTTCACGAGCAGTACTTC
.	.	15	TRBV11-2	TRBJ2-3	CASSSNSIRTDTQYF	TGTGCCAGCAGCTCTAACTCGATACGCACAGATACGCAGTATTTT
TRBD1	.	15	TRBV4-3	TRBJ1-2	CASSQVTGGGYGYTF	TGCGCCAGCAGCCAAGTGACAGGGGGCGGGTATGGCTACACCTTC
TRBD1	.	13	TRBV10-3	TRBJ2-1	CAIGQGADNEQFF	TGTGCCATCGGACAGGGGGCGGACAATGAGCAGTTCTTC
TRBD2	.	14	TRBV7-2	TRBJ2-7	CASSSRGAFDEQYF	TGTGCCAGCAGCTCGCGGGGGGCTTTCGACGAGCAGTACTTC
.	.	13	TRBV20-1	TRBJ2-3	CSARTPSTDTQYF	TGCAGTGCTAGGACTCCTAGCACAGATACGCAGTATTTT
.	.	14	TRBV7-2	TRBJ2-3	CASSFYGSGDTQYF	TGTGCCAGCAGCTTTTACGGGAGTGGAGATACGCAGTATTTT
.	.	15	TRBV5-1	TRBJ2-5	CASSLWGRGKQTQYF	TGCGCCAGCAGCTTGTGGGGCCGGGGTAAACAGACCCAGTACTTC
TRBD2	few	16	TRBV7-2	TRBJ2-5	CASSSRTTPRGETQYF	TGTGCCAGCAGCTCCAGGACTACCCCGCGGGGGGAGACCCAGTACTTC
TRBD1	few	15	TRBV12-3/TRBV12-4	TRBJ1-3	CASSSQGASGNTIYF	TGTGCCAGCAGTTCGCAGGGGGCGTCTGGAAACACCATATATTTT
.	few	9	TRBV9	TRBJ1-2	CASGKGYTF	TGTGCCAGCGGAAAGGGCTACACCTTC
.	.	14	TRBV7-6	TRBJ1-1	CASSLLVGPSEAFF	TGTGCCAGCAGCTTATTAGTTGGACCGTCGGAAGCTTTCTTT
.	few	15	TRBV7-2	TRBJ1-4	CASRTGGGDNEKLFF	TGTGCCAGCAGGACGGGGGGGGGCGATAATGAAAAACTGTTTTTT
TRBD1	few	14	TRBV12-3/TRBV12-4	TRBJ1-2	CASSQTGEARGYTF	TGTGCCAGCAGCCAGACAGGGGAGGCAAGGGGCTACACCTTC
TRBD1	.	15	TRBV10-3	TRBJ2-7	CAISERGQGIDEQYF	TGTGCCATCAGTGAGAGGGGACAGGGTATCGACGAGCAGTACTTC